This T cell receptor (beta chain) was profiled in a study of spatial heterogeneity in lung cancer (dated by TCRdb to between 2018 and 2021). The study in broad terms: Beta-chain transcripts were consistently detected in greater numbers than alpha-chain transcripts, which likely reflected higher beta-chain transcript abundance. In tumor regions, TCR transcript counts showed a strong correlation with a T cell transcriptional module score derived from matched bulk RNA-seq. In the raw uncorrected reads, each unique combination of TCR and UMI appeared on average more than ten times. The study quantitatively compared TCR alpha and beta repertoires across multiple tumor regions, matched nontumor lung and blood in non-small cell lung cancer. TCR repertoire features were related to nonsynonymous mutation counts determined by whole-exome sequencing of tumor tissue. Both alpha and beta chains were TCR-sequenced in samples taken at surgery, namely 220 tumor regions, around 64 matched nontumor lung samples and just over 55 PBMC samples.

Library creation used 5' RACE. The instrument given in TCRdb is NextSeq 500. The TCR library protocol attached a unique molecular identifier to each TCR cDNA molecule to allow correction of PCR and sequencing errors. The authors processed their data as follows. TCR identification, UMI-based error correction and CDR3 extraction were all carried out with Decombinator tools. TCRs above a frequency of 2 per 1,000, corresponding to the top 1% of the tumor frequency distribution, were defined as expanded. Expanded tumor TCRs statistically deemed absent (corrected P<0.05) from at least one tumor region were classed as regional, and all other expanded tumor TCRs were classed as ubiquitous. Renyi diversity was calculated using the R vegan package after each repertoire was subsampled 100 times to 5,000 TCRs. CDR3 similarity networks were built from amino acid triplet string-kernel similarity, with CDR3s being connected when pairwise similarity was above 0.82. TCRdb trimmed public reads at Q25 via fastp, called clones via MiXCR and kept in-frame beta chains. Records with the same CDR3 protein are collapsed into one entry carrying the most frequent genes and DNA. Here the V and J calls rest on TCRdb's processing, not on the authors' analysis. Across this sample there are under 7,500 distinct CDR3 sequences, with more than 13% seen only once. Of the sample, approximately 10% is held by the ten largest clones.

The sample's time point label is to be understood as: sample taken at primary tumor resection. The donors were 60 to 80 patients from the lung TRACERx cohort who had early-stage, untreated non-small cell lung cancer. Without any cell sorting, TCR sequencing was performed on whole RNA extracted either from tumor and nontumor lung tissue or from cryopreserved PBMC samples. A patient was chosen for TCR sequencing only when enough RNA was available from at least two tumor regions. Before being selected, tumor and adjacent nontumor lung specimens were reviewed by a lung pathologist. General study outcomes and caveats: Estimated TCR-seq coverage of tumor T cells was only about 7.2% for alpha chains and about 12% for beta chains. The number of expanded intratumoral alpha and beta TCRs correlated with the tumor nonsynonymous mutation count. The count of ubiquitous expanded TCRs correlated with the count of ubiquitous nonsynonymous mutations, and the count of regional expanded TCRs correlated with the count of regional nonsynonymous mutations. Additional single-cell paired TCR alpha and beta sequencing was considered necessary to confirm, at a functional level, the hypothesis that regional TCRs recognize regional mutations.

This clonotype was counted ten times or more. Its antigen is unknown. Base qualities are not provided; no much larger clone lies one nucleotide away. According to the germline V gene, CDR1 reads LGHNA and CDR2 reads YNFKEQ. Trimming at the junction amounts to 0 bases on V and 7 bases on J, and the germline ends lie 8 bases apart. From the cysteine through the phenylalanine, the CDR3 covers 13 amino acids. The CDR3 DNA has 39 bases and is translated from base 1. The clonotype comes from a female donor with early-stage non-small cell lung cancer. The material was lung tumor tissue, obtained at surgery. The receptor chain draws on TRBV4-2 and TRBJ2-3, with the D gene not confidently named. The CDR3 corresponds to CASSQDRQYTQYF. The DNA is TGTGCCAGCAGCCAAGATCGTCAGTATACGCAGTATTTT.